This TCR beta chain was profiled in a study of radiotherapy plus CTLA-4 blockade in lung cancer. The germline V gene has CDR1 MNHEY and CDR2 SMNVEV (reference sequence). The CDR3 covers 15 residues. V lost 6 bases and J lost 6; bases outside the gene matches: 9. The table came from immunoSEQ multiplex PCR; TCRdb's copy has only in-frame clones and leaves some out. The data hold 80,000 or so clones, with 70% to 85% observed a single time. The V and J genes are TRBV27 and TRBJ2-3; TRBD2 aligns across 10 bases. The TCR sequence derives from a human donor with non-small cell lung cancer who had stable disease on radiotherapy plus ipilimumab. This sample comprised peripheral blood, obtained from a patient treated with radiotherapy plus ipilimumab. The CDR3 spells CASRYERGGADTQYF. The CDR3 DNA reads TGTGCCAGCAGATATGAGCGGGGGGGTGCGGATACGCAGTATTTT.